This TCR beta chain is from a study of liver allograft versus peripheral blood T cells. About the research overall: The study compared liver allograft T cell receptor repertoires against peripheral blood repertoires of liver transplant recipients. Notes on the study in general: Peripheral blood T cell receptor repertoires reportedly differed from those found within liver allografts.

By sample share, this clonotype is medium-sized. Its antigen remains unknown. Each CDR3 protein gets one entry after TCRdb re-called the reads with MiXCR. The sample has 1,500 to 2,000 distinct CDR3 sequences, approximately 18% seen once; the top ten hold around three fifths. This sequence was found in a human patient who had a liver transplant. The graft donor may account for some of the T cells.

The CDR3 here is CASSSPDRGSIVSYEQYF. CDR3 in DNA: TGTGCCAGCAGTTCCCCGGACAGGGGGTCAATTGTGTCCTACGAGCAGTACTTC. The chain links TRBV6-6 to TRBJ2-7, with 10 bases fitting TRBD1. Germline CDR1 MNHNY, CDR2 SVGAGI (reference sequence). The V and J ends lost 4 bases and 1 base, in that order; junction bases with no gene match: 13. This CDR3 is 18 amino acids long.